This T cell receptor beta chain appears in the sequencing data of a study of response to subunit inactivated influenza vaccine. This clonotype was counted a few times. MiXCR was run by TCRdb on the RT-PCR reads, yielding one entry per CDR3 protein. The profile shows more than 550,000 distinct CDR3 sequences, approximately 11% of them singletons. V was shortened by 3 bases and J by 0 bases, with 19 bases between the two germline ends. CDR3 length: 17 residues. Germline V gene data show CDR1 as DFQATT and CDR2 as SNEGSKA (reference sequence). The sample was also linked to a second study, of T cells expressing NK-cell markers. That paper adds: TCR beta cDNA was made by 5'RACE template switching with UMIs. Repertoires of TCR beta were obtained from T cells sorted as CD3+CD56+NKG2C+, CD3+CD56+NKG2C- and CD3+CD56-NKG2C+. One of the eight sequenced donors was seronegative, whereas the other seven were HCMV-seropositive. The use of an anti-gamma-delta TCR antibody, which was added in several experiments, restricted sorting to T cells expressing alpha-beta TCR. Dominance of the CD3+CD56-NKG2C+ fraction by these clonotypes also held in a few donors.

V is TRBV20-1 and J is TRBJ2-3; D uncertain. The source is a man aged 50 to 59 who received an inactivated influenza vaccine. This material consisted of PBMCs from blood, taken on the day of vaccination. CDR3 sequence: CSASNPVAIASTDTQYF. As DNA, the CDR3 is TGCAGTGCTAGTAATCCCGTAGCAATCGCTAGCACAGATACGCAGTATTTT.